This TCR beta chain was recovered during a study of T cell repertoires in cytomegalovirus infection. Overall study: Public signatures in TCR beta pointed to CMV infection and matching HLA type. Whole-study findings and limits: Carriers of CMV plus the relevant HLA were identified by cumulative public TCR beta family frequency. CMV-specific HLA-C-restricted TCR beta clonotypes dominated the ex vivo response.

TCRdb processed the reads anew with MiXCR; each CDR3 protein has one entry. The sample contains a few hundred thousand distinct CDR3 sequences, around 9.5% of which appear only once. This clonotype was counted at least ten times. Its matching antigen is unknown. V shed 2 bases and J shed 3 bases, with 11 bases lying between them. Germline V CDR1 and CDR2: SGHTA, FQGNSA. The CDR3 is 14 amino acids. Specimen: PBMCs. The TCR comes from a human donor in good health (CMV status not recorded). Some clones in this sample may be carry-over from other donors' samples. This chain connects TRBV7-2 to TRBJ2-7; D ambiguous. CDR3: CASSLRQAIYEQYF. The CDR3, as DNA: TGTGCCAGCAGCTTAAGACAAGCCATCTACGAGCAGTACTTC.